Here is one T cell receptor (beta chain) with its context. Its antigen is unidentified. The multiple sclerosis control group was made up of treatment-naive patients with stable or active relapsing-remitting disease. TEMRA cells were FACS-enriched, unlike CD8+ and CD4+ T cells, which were negatively isolated. CDR3 length: 14 amino acids. Germline lookup yields CDR1 SGHRS and CDR2 YFSETQ. The V segment lost 2 bases and the J segment 8 bases; nucleotides outside the gene matches: 9. Random hexamers were used to reverse transcribe roughly 0.45 to 1 ug of RNA. By means of immunoSEQ multiplex PCR, TCR beta CDR3 spanning 54 Vbeta and 13 Jbeta underwent amplification. TCRdb redid the calling of the immunoSEQ multiplex PCR reads with MiXCR, one entry per CDR3 protein. Among some 400,000 distinct CDR3 sequences listed, 75% to 90% were seen once. The sample belongs to a study of CD8 T cells in Susac syndrome. Overall study results and limits: It was acknowledged in the study that its TCR sequencing and HLA analysis involved a relatively small number of individuals.

Sequenced material: CD8+ T cells from PBMCs. The J gene is TRBJ1-2, the V gene TRBV5-1, with 7 positions matching TRBD1. The clonotype originates from a human donor with multiple sclerosis. The chain's CDR3 is CASSFLQGRRGYTF. DNA for the CDR3: TGCGCCAGCAGCTTCCTACAGGGGAGAAGGGGCTACACCTTC.